These 20 T cell receptor beta chains were all obtained from the same sample, sequenced in a study of molecular identifiers for immune sequencing clone quantification. TCRdb called the PCR reads again in MiXCR, with one record for every CDR3 protein. The sample holds 23,000 or so distinct CDR3 sequences, 15% to 20% seen once. Sequencing was done on a sample of naive CD8+ T cells from blood, with Jurkat cell RNA spiked in. The subset here: FACS-sorted CD8+CD4-CCR7+CD45RA+ naive T cells. Source of these receptors: a human donor in good health. Some libraries in this study had Jurkat cell RNA spiked in.

This clonotype appeared many times. V and J are TRBV7-2 and TRBJ2-7; 7 bases match TRBD1. J gave up 0 bases and V 8 bases, and 4 bases lay outside the gene matches. Germline CDR1 and CDR2: SGHTA and FQGNSA. The CDR3 extends over 13 amino acids. This chain's CDR3 is CASSDRVSYEQYF. The DNA of the CDR3 is TGTGCCAGCTCCGACAGGGTCTCCTACGAGCAGTACTTC.

This clonotype was picked up many times. The chain carries TRBV5-8 and TRBJ2-7; D not resolved. Germline V lookup: CDR1 SGHTS, CDR2 YDEGEE. Between the trimmed V and J ends, which lost 4 bases and 5 bases, there was a span of 19 bases. The CDR3 runs to 15 residues. The CDR3 sequence: CASSAPVKYLDEQYF. CDR3 coding DNA: TGTGCCAGCAGCGCACCGGTGAAGTACCTTGACGAGCAGTACTTC.

A remark on this clonotype: Being one base from a much bigger clone, this may be a read error. This likely comes from a read error, as the CDR3 has no conserved phenylalanine or tryptophan at its end. V is TRBV7-2 and J is TRBJ2-5, with D unclear. V was trimmed by 6 bases and J by 3 bases, leaving 17 bases between them. The germline gives CDR1 SGHTA, CDR2 FQGNSA. This CDR3 is built from 15 residues. The chain's CDR3 is CASREPSSGEETQYL. The CDR3 coding sequence is TGTGCCAGCAGGGAGCCGTCTAGTGGGGAAGAGACCCAGTACCTC.

The sample holds many counts of this clonotype. The chain couples TRBV19 to TRBJ2-1, with 9 nucleotides matching TRBD2. Per germline, CDR1 LNHDA and CDR2 SQIVND (reference sequence). Trimming at V came to 5 bases and at J to 8 bases, leaving 4 bases not matched to a gene. CDR3 length: 13 amino acids. Here the CDR3 reads CASSRLAGDEQFF. The CDR3 DNA follows: TGTGCCAGTAGTCGGTTAGCGGGAGATGAGCAGTTCTTC. Complete variable domain (other parts from reference TRBV19 and TRBJ2-1): DGGITQSPKYLFRKEGQNVTLSCEQNLNHDAMYWYRQDPGQGLRLIYYSQIVNDFQKGDIAEGYSVSREKKESFPLTVTSAQKNPTAFYLCASSRLAGDEQFFGPGTRLTVL.

This clonotype was seen ten or more times. The chain uses TRBV7-2 and TRBJ2-1, with 8 bases identical to TRBD1. V lost 5 bases to trimming and J lost 2 bases; unmatched junction nucleotides: 2. Germline V gene data show CDR1 as SGHTA and CDR2 as FQGNSA. The CDR3 covers 14 residues. This CDR3 reads CASSLQGAYNEQFF. CDR3 DNA sequence: TGTGCCAGCAGCCTACAGGGGGCCTACAATGAGCAGTTCTTC.

This clonotype has a count of ten or more. The chain uses TRBV7-6 and TRBJ2-7; D possibly corresponds to TRBD2 (6 bases). V was pared by 5 bases and J by 4 bases, with 18 bases between. Germline V gene sequence: CDR1 SGHVS, CDR2 FNYEAQ. The CDR3 length is 15 residues. The CDR3 bases are TGTGCCAGCAGCCTGATGCGCGGGGCAAGATACGAGCAGTACTTC. Translating gives CASSLMRGARYEQYF.

This clonotype showed up just a few times. Given a much more abundant clone one base away, this may be a read error. This chain uses TRBV30 with TRBJ2-3; D not resolved. CDR1 and CDR2 from the germline V gene are GTSNPN and SVGIG (reference sequence). The V end lost 2 bases, the J end lost 4 bases, and 13 bases lay between the germline ends. The CDR3 runs 14 residues. The CDR3 sequence: CAWSSVTSADTQYF. The DNA of the CDR3 is TGTGCCTGGAGTTCCGTGACTTCCGCAGATACGCAGTATTTT.

This chain connects TRBV7-9 to TRBJ2-5, with D maybe TRBD1 (6 bases). Germline V CDR1 and CDR2: SEHNR, FQNEAQ (reference sequence). Trimming left V 3 bases short and J 2 bases short, with 16 bases between. The CDR3 contains 16 residues. Here the CDR3 DNA reads TGTGCCAGCAGCTTGGGGGCGCAGCCCATTCAAGAGACCCAGTACTTC. Residues: CASSLGAQPIQETQYF.

This clonotype was detected many times. The chain is built from TRBV20-1 and TRBJ2-1; 10 nucleotides line up with TRBD1. Trimming at V came to 5 bases and at J to 7 bases, leaving 5 bases not matched to a gene. The CDR3 consists of 13 residues. Germline V gene data show CDR1 as DFQATT and CDR2 as SNEGSKA (reference sequence). The CDR3 spells CSARDRGMNEQFF. CDR3 DNA sequence: TGCAGTGCTCGGGACAGGGGTATGAATGAGCAGTTCTTC.

As to this clonotype: Possible read error: a much larger clone is one base away. V gene TRBV3-1 combines with J gene TRBJ2-3; TRBD2 matches 9 bases. Germline CDR1 and CDR2: LGHDT and YNNKEL (reference sequence). The CDR3 sequence is 16 residues long. In nucleotides, the CDR3 is TGTGCCAGCAGCCCGGGGCTTAGCGGGGGCACAGATGCGCAGTATTTT. Amino acids: CASSPGLSGGTDAQYF.

This clonotype is medium-sized in the sample. The chain combines TRBV6-5 with TRBJ2-3; 7 positions agree with TRBD1. The CDR3 is made up of 15 amino acids. CDR1 is MNHEY, CDR2 SVGAGI, per germline. The ends lost 4 bases at V and 4 bases at J; junction bases unmatched: 8. The CDR3 DNA sequence: TGTGCCAGCAGTTCTCCGGGACAGTGGGCAGATACGCAGTATTTT. Translated, it gives CASSSPGQWADTQYF.

This clonotype was recorded many times. This chain joins TRBV6-2 or TRBV6-3 and TRBJ2-4; D is undetermined. From germline, CDR1 is MNHEY and CDR2 SVGEGT. Deletions cut 8 bases from V and 3 bases from J, with 20 bases between. This CDR3 region has 16 residues. This chain's CDR3 is CASSKAPELSKNIQYF. CDR3 nucleotides: TGTGCCAGCTCTAAGGCCCCCGAGTTGAGCAAAAACATTCAGTACTTC.

This clonotype was counted at least ten times. The rearrangement joins TRBV29-1 to TRBJ1-1; weak D call: TRBD1 (5 bases). The germline CDR1 and CDR2 sequences are SQVTM and ANQGSEA. This CDR3 has 12 residues. The V gene lost 7 bases and the J gene lost 1 base, with 10 bases spanning the gap. The CDR3 region has the DNA TGCAGCGGTATCCAGGGGAACACTGAAGCTTTCTTT. The encoded protein is CSGIQGNTEAFF.

This clonotype was observed a few times. The V gene is TRBV7-2, the J gene TRBJ2-7; possibly TRBD2 for D (6 bases). Trimming cost V 3 bases and J 5 bases, with 17 bases left between them. CDR3 length equals 15 residues. Per germline, CDR1 SGHTA and CDR2 FQGNSA. CDR3: CASSFSDLALHEQYF. CDR3 nucleotide sequence: TGTGCCAGCAGCTTCTCGGACCTAGCGCTCCACGAGCAGTACTTC. Looking up the rest from reference TRBV7-2 and TRBJ2-7 gives the full variable domain: GAGVSQSPSNKVTEKGKDVELRCDPISGHTALYWYRQSLGQGLEFLIYFQGNSAPDKSGLPSDRFSAERTGGSVSTLTIQRTQQEDSAVYLCASSFSDLALHEQYFGPGTRLTVT.

Many counts were recorded for this clonotype. The chain recombines TRBV24-1 with TRBJ2-1, with TRBD2 matching 10 bases. The V gene end was trimmed by 3 bases and the J gene end by 0 bases; junction bases not matched to a gene: 7. CDR3 length equals 18 residues. CDR1 is KGHDR, CDR2 SFDVKD, per germline. CDR3 loop: CATSDRTSGLSSYNEQFF. CDR3 DNA sequence: TGTGCCACCAGTGATAGGACTAGCGGTCTAAGCTCCTACAATGAGCAGTTCTTC.

This clonotype has ten or more counts. The V call is TRBV5-4, the J call TRBJ2-7, with D perhaps TRBD1 or TRBD2 (6 bases each). The CDR3 covers 14 residues. Trimming removed 4 bases at V and 4 bases at J, with 15 bases between. Germline lookup yields CDR1 SGHNT and CDR2 YYREEE (reference sequence). CDR3 sequence reads: CASSPDWGAYEQYF. As DNA, the CDR3 is TGTGCCAGCAGCCCAGATTGGGGGGCGTACGAGCAGTACTTC.

The V gene is TRBV4-3, the J gene TRBJ2-1, with no clear D. This CDR3 is built from 13 residues. Looked up from germline, CDR1 is LGHNA and CDR2 is YSLEER. Trimming removed 0 bases at V and 9 bases at J, with 9 bases between. The CDR3 DNA is TGCGCCAGCAGCCAAGATTTGTTCGGTGAGCAGTTCTTC. It specifies CASSQDLFGEQFF.

This clonotype was observed at least ten times. This chain uses TRBV19 with TRBJ2-2; a weak D match, TRBD2 (5 bases). CDR3 length: 13 amino acids. Germline V gene data show CDR1 as LNHDA and CDR2 as SQIVND (reference sequence). V lost 7 bases and J 4 bases, leaving 10 bases between the germline ends. This chain's CDR3 is CASTRRGTGELFF. Written as DNA, the CDR3 is TGTGCCAGTACCCGACGGGGCACCGGGGAGCTGTTTTTT.

This clonotype was seen many times. This rearrangement joins TRBV29-1 to TRBJ2-5; 11 bases agree with TRBD2. V dropped 7 bases and J dropped 1; count of bases not matched to a gene: 5. The CDR3 covers 14 residues. Per germline, CDR1 SQVTM and CDR2 ANQGSEA. CDR3 sequence: CSAGTSGSQETQYF. CDR3 in DNA: TGCAGCGCCGGGACTAGCGGTTCCCAAGAGACCCAGTACTTC. The variable domain in full, with the rest retrieved from reference TRBV29-1 and TRBJ2-5, is SAVISQKPSRDICQRGTSLTIQCQVDSQVTMMFWYRQQPGQSLTLIATANQGSEATYESGFVIDKFPISRPNLTFSTLTVSNMSPEDSSIYLCSAGTSGSQETQYFGPGTRLLVL.

This chain uses TRBV6-2 or TRBV6-3 with TRBJ2-1, with D possibly being TRBD2 (5 bases). The germline CDR1 and CDR2 sequences are MNHEY and SVGEGT. Trimming stripped 5 bases from V and 7 bases from J, with 12 bases between. The CDR3 runs 13 residues. The CDR3 DNA reads as TGTGCCAGCAGTCCCGGGCCGGGGAATGAGCAGTTCTTC. Amino acids: CASSPGPGNEQFF.